This passage covers 30 T cell receptor beta chains from one sample sequenced in a study of cytomegalovirus exposure and HLA in healthy donors (dated by TCRdb to about 2017). Libraries were constructed by the immunoSEQ multiplex PCR assay. TCRdb provides this immuneACCESS table in a form limited to in-frame rearrangements. Some clones are lacking; in checked studies, under half of them reflect an unresolved V gene, and why the rest are absent is not known. This sample is represented by fewer than 350,000 clones; roughly 90% of them were singletons. The leading ten clones occupy approximately 0.94% of the sample. The material sequenced was PBMCs. These receptors were obtained from a woman aged 18-29 years in good health and CMV-seronegative.

This CDR3 reads CASSPLTGVTDTQYF. The CDR3 DNA reads TGCGCCAGCAGCCCGCTAACAGGAGTCACAGATACGCAGTATTTT. The rearrangement joins TRBV4-3 to TRBJ2-3; tentatively, D is TRBD1 (5 bases). This CDR3 is built from 15 residues. Trimming took 4 bases from V and 2 from J, leaving 13 bases between them. Looked up from germline, CDR1 is LGHNA and CDR2 is YSLEER.

This clone was detected once. The chain recombines TRBV9 with TRBJ1-2; unclear D gene. The germline CDR1 and CDR2 sequences are SGDLS and YYNGEE. V lost 0 bases, J lost 2 bases, and 8 bases lay in between. The CDR3 extends over 14 amino acids. The CDR3 loop reads CASSVGQMNYGYTF. In DNA, the CDR3 is TGTGCCAGCAGCGTAGGGCAGATGAACTATGGCTACACCTTC.

The rearrangement links TRBV6-5 to TRBJ1-1, with 9 bases that match TRBD1. There are 13 residues in the CDR3. The V segment lost 6 bases and the J segment 6 bases; nucleotides outside the gene matches: 5. Germline V gene sequence: CDR1 MNHEY, CDR2 SVGAGI. The CDR3 here is CASRWGQGSEAFF. The CDR3 DNA reads TGTGCCAGCAGATGGGGACAGGGCTCTGAAGCTTTCTTT.

Here the CDR3 DNA reads TGTGCCAGCAGTTCTTTTAGCGGGAGAGAGACCCAGTACTTC. Its protein product is CASSSFSGRETQYF. This chain uses TRBV27 with TRBJ2-5, with 9 bases that match TRBD2. This CDR3 spans 14 amino acids. CDR1 MNHEY and CDR2 SMNVEV come from the germline V gene (reference sequence). J was trimmed by 4 bases and V by 4 bases; bases with no gene match: 4.

The gene calls are TRBV18 and TRBJ2-7; 10 nucleotides align to TRBD1. V shed 4 bases and J 2 bases; nucleotides not matched to a gene: 2. The CDR3 spans 14 residues. Germline V gene sequence: CDR1 KGHSH, CDR2 LQKENI. The CDR3 is CASSLGQGAYEQYF. The CDR3, as DNA: TGTGCCAGCTCACTCGGACAGGGGGCCTACGAGCAGTACTTC.

The chain carries TRBV4-1 and TRBJ2-3; TRBD2 agrees at 11 bases. V was clipped by 4 bases and J by 6 bases; unmatched bases: 12. Per germline, CDR1 MGHRA and CDR2 YSYEKL. The CDR3 contains 17 residues. The CDR3 here is CASSRPGLAVGRDTQYF. In nucleotides, the CDR3 is TGCGCCAGCAGCCGACCGGGACTAGCGGTCGGTCGTGATACGCAGTATTTT.

The V and J genes are TRBV2 and TRBJ2-3; the D gene is possibly TRBD1 (6 bases). V was cut by 7 bases and J by 1 base, with 15 bases left in between. The CDR3 loop spans 15 amino acids. Looked up from germline, CDR1 is SNHLY and CDR2 is FYNNEI. The CDR3 loop is CASTDRSFRTDTQYF. The CDR3 nucleotides are TGTGCCAGCACAGACAGGTCCTTCCGCACAGATACGCAGTATTTT.

A remark on this clone: The CDR3 ends on some other residue instead of the conserved phenylalanine or tryptophan, so this is likely a read error. Because the CDR3's place on the DNA is in doubt, the DNA is left out and the CDR3 is given as listed by TCRdb. The genes are TRBV28 and TRBJ1-5; TRBD1, the table's D call, was not compared with the DNA. Germline lookup yields CDR1 MDHEN and CDR2 SYDVKM. The CDR3 is made up of 12 amino acids, end residues included. CDR3 sequence reads: CASSLKGGQTFT.

Of note for this clone: A read error may produce the germline difference seen at one junction end. The V and J genes are TRBV2 and TRBJ2-7; 7 nucleotides align to TRBD1. The CDR3 has 15 amino acids. Germline CDR1 is SNHLY and CDR2 is FYNNEI. CDR3 bases: TGTGCCAGCAGTGAAGCGCTTCGGTTGTCGACAGGGAATGGGTTC. This gives the protein CASSEALRLSTGNGF.

CDR3 in DNA: TGTGCCAGCAGTGGCCCGGGGAGCTCCTACAATGAGCAGTTCTTC. Amino acids: CASSGPGSSYNEQFF. The V call is TRBV6-4, the J call TRBJ2-1; D perhaps matches TRBD2 (5 bases). The ends were cut back, 4 bases at V and 0 bases at J, with 10 bases in the middle. The CDR3 is made up of 15 amino acids. Germline values: CDR1 MRHNA, CDR2 SNTAGT.

J is TRBJ2-3 and V is TRBV7-2, with D tentatively TRBD1 (6 bases). This CDR3 has 14 amino acids. The germline V and J ends were trimmed by 5 bases and 6 bases, with 15 bases remaining between them. CDR1 is SGHTA, CDR2 FQGNSA, per germline. CDR3 in amino acids: CASSHPFGGDTQYF. For the CDR3, the DNA is TGTGCCAGCAGCCACCCTTTTGGGGGCGATACGCAGTATTTT.

The V and J genes are TRBV5-1 and TRBJ2-1; 7 bases are shared with TRBD1. CDR1 and CDR2 from the germline V gene are SGHRS and YFSETQ. After removal of 7 bases from V and 6 bases from J, the junction contained 7 bases not matched to a gene. The CDR3 spans 13 residues. The CDR3 DNA is TGCGCCAGCCACGTGACAGGGTTCAATGAGCAGTTCTTC. Translated, it gives CASHVTGFNEQFF.

The CDR3 spells CASSSVAGEQYF. The CDR3 DNA reads as TGTGCCAGCAGTTCCGTCGCGGGAGAGCAGTACTTC. The rearrangement joins TRBV28 to TRBJ2-7; a possible D gene is TRBD2 (6 bases). The CDR3 spans 12 residues. V was shortened by 4 bases and J by 7 bases, with 11 bases between the two germline ends. CDR1 is MDHEN and CDR2 is SYDVKM in the germline V gene. Supplemented by reference TRBV28 and TRBJ2-7, the full variable domain reads DVKVTQSSRYLVKRTGEKVFLECVQDMDHENMFWYRQDPGLGLRLIYFSYDVKMKEKGDIPEGYSVSREKKERFSLILESASTNQTSMYLCASSSVAGEQYFGPGTRLTVT.

The chain employs TRBV29-1 and TRBJ2-3; 14 bases match TRBD2. Germline CDR1 is SQVTM and CDR2 is ANQGSEA. V shed 7 bases and J 2 bases; nucleotides not matched to a gene: 8. CDR3 size: 16 residues. This chain's CDR3 is CSAGLAGVRITDTQYF. CDR3 DNA sequence: TGCAGCGCGGGACTAGCGGGAGTTAGGATCACAGATACGCAGTATTTT.

V and J are TRBV27 and TRBJ1-2; TRBD1 is a possible D gene (5 bases). The CDR3 is 14 residues long. Per germline, CDR1 MNHEY and CDR2 SMNVEV (reference sequence). Trimming removed 4 bases from V and 4 bases from J, with 13 bases in between. The CDR3 sequence: CASSSSRGGYGYTF. The CDR3 DNA reads TGTGCCAGCAGTTCGTCCCGGGGGGGCTATGGCTACACCTTC.

This chain connects TRBV7-2 to TRBJ1-5; 12 bases are a match to TRBD1. The junction had 1 base not matched to a gene; V was cut back by 3 bases and J by 10 bases. The CDR3 extends over 13 amino acids. Germline lookup yields CDR1 SGHTA and CDR2 FQGNSA. The CDR3 coding sequence is TGTGCCAGCAGCTTGGGACAGGGGGCTCCCCAGCATTTT. Translation: CASSLGQGAPQHF.

The chain is built from TRBV13 and TRBJ2-1; 11 bases match TRBD2. The CDR3 is 17 residues long. Germline trimming cut 2 bases from V and 4 bases from J; bases unmatched to any gene: 7. Germline CDR1 is PRHDT and CDR2 is FYEKMQ (reference sequence). The CDR3 coding sequence is TGTGCCAGCAGCTTATTTGGTAGCGGGAGGGATTACAATGAGCAGTTCTTC. Translated: CASSLFGSGRDYNEQFF. Complete variable domain (other parts from reference TRBV13 and TRBJ2-1): AAGVIQSPRHLIKEKRETATLKCYPIPRHDTVYWYQQGPGQDPQFLISFYEKMQSDKGSIPDRFSAQQFSDYHSELNMSSLELGDSALYFCASSLFGSGRDYNEQFFGPGTRLTVL.

The V gene is TRBV5-1, the J gene TRBJ2-7, with D maybe TRBD1 (6 bases). From germline, CDR1 is SGHRS and CDR2 YFSETQ. This CDR3 comprises 15 residues. Trimming shortened V by 0 bases and J by 0 bases, and 10 bases separated the two germline ends. The CDR3 sequence is CASSLEGHGSYEQYF. The CDR3 DNA sequence: TGCGCCAGCAGCTTGGAGGGACACGGCTCCTACGAGCAGTACTTC. Full variable domain (remainder filled in from reference TRBV5-1 and TRBJ2-7): KAGVTQTPRYLIKTRGQQVTLSCSPISGHRSVSWYQQTPGQGLQFLFEYFSETQRNKGNFPGRFSGRQFSNSRSEMNVSTLELGDSALYLCASSLEGHGSYEQYFGPGTRLTVT.

The chain couples TRBV7-2 to TRBJ1-5; D is unresolved. Germline V gene sequence: CDR1 SGHTA, CDR2 FQGNSA. V gave up 5 bases and J gave up 2 bases, with 13 bases separating them. The CDR3 has 15 residues. This CDR3 is CASSLLTAGNQPQHF. In nucleotides, the CDR3 is TGTGCCAGCAGCCTCCTCACCGCGGGCAATCAGCCCCAGCATTTT.

CDR3 nucleotides: TGTGCCAGCAGTCCGTTTTGGAGCGATACGCAGTATTTT. Translated, it gives CASSPFWSDTQYF. The V call is TRBV6-8, the J call TRBJ2-3; D call uncertain. V was shortened by 5 bases and J by 6 bases, with 12 bases between the two germline ends. This CDR3 comprises 13 residues. Germline V gives CDR1 MNHGY, CDR2 SAAAGT.

This sequence joins TRBV5-4 and TRBJ1-1, with TRBD1 matching 7 bases. V shed 2 bases and J 0 bases; nucleotides not matched to a gene: 4. The CDR3 length is 15 residues. Germline CDR1 and CDR2: SGHNT and YYREEE (reference sequence). The CDR3 sequence: CASSLGDRLNTEAFF. The CDR3, as DNA: TGTGCCAGCAGCTTAGGGGACAGACTGAACACTGAAGCTTTCTTT.

The chain carries TRBV14 and TRBJ1-1; 9 bases are a match to TRBD1. CDR3 length: 15 residues. From germline, CDR1 is SGHDN and CDR2 FVKESK. The J segment lost 4 bases and the V segment lost 1 base, leaving 4 bases of the junction unmatched. Written as DNA, the CDR3 is TGTGCCAGCAGCCAAGCAAAGACAGGGGGCACTGAAGCTTTCTTT. It translates to CASSQAKTGGTEAFF.

The chain couples TRBV7-2 to TRBJ2-3; 8 bases agree with TRBD2. The CDR3 runs 16 residues. CDR1 is SGHTA and CDR2 is FQGNSA in the germline V gene. V was pared by 1 base and J by 0 bases, with 3 bases of the junction left unmatched. The CDR3 protein is CASSLGPSGSTDTQYF. The CDR3 nucleotides read TGTGCCAGCAGCTTAGGCCCTAGCGGGAGCACAGATACGCAGTATTTT. The full variable domain, with the rest looked up from reference TRBV7-2 and TRBJ2-3, is GAGVSQSPSNKVTEKGKDVELRCDPISGHTALYWYRQSLGQGLEFLIYFQGNSAPDKSGLPSDRFSAERTGGSVSTLTIQRTQQEDSAVYLCASSLGPSGSTDTQYFGPGTRLTVL.

This clone was picked up a small number of times. The chain joins TRBV7-3 to TRBJ1-2; a weak D match, TRBD1 (6 bases). There are 13 residues in the CDR3. V dropped 5 bases and J dropped 14 bases, with 21 bases sitting between them. Germline values: CDR1 SGHTA, CDR2 FQGTGA. CDR3 residues: CASSPTADRISTF. Here the CDR3 DNA reads TGTGCCAGCAGCCCGACCGCCGACAGGATCTCGACCTTC.

The V and J genes are TRBV5-1 and TRBJ2-7, with a weak D call TRBD1 (6 bases). The CDR3 consists of 13 residues. With 3 bases removed from V and 2 bases from J, the gap between germline ends came to 9 bases. Germline CDR1 and CDR2: SGHRS and YFSETQ. CDR3 bases: TGCGCCAGCAGCTCCCGGGACACCTACGAGCAGTACTTC. It encodes CASSSRDTYEQYF.

The chain is built from TRBV2 and TRBJ2-2, with 14 bases lining up with TRBD2. V lost 7 bases, J lost 5 bases, and 12 bases stayed unmatched. From germline, CDR1 is SNHLY and CDR2 FYNNEI. The CDR3 consists of 18 residues. CDR3 coding DNA: TGTGCCAGCAAACTGACACCCGGGACTAGCGGGAGTACCGGGGAGCTGTTTTTT. Its translation is CASKLTPGTSGSTGELFF.

This clone was recorded once. V is TRBV6-1 and J is TRBJ2-5, with TRBD2 matching 11 bases. The CDR3 runs 15 residues. Germline V gives CDR1 MNHNS, CDR2 SASEGT. Unmatched junction bases numbered 3, after V lost 2 bases and J lost 4 bases. CDR3 amino acids: CASSELTSGRETQYF. The CDR3 DNA reads TGTGCCAGCAGTGAACTCACTAGCGGGAGAGAGACCCAGTACTTC.

The V gene is TRBV4-2, the J gene TRBJ1-5, with a weak D call TRBD1 (6 bases). The CDR3 runs 16 residues. V gave up 0 bases and J gave up 0 bases, with 9 bases separating them. Germline lookup yields CDR1 LGHNA and CDR2 YNFKEQ. The CDR3 is CASSQEQGNSNQPQHF. The CDR3 DNA reads as TGTGCCAGCAGCCAAGAGCAGGGGAATAGCAATCAGCCCCAGCATTTT.

This clone came up a few times. This rearrangement joins TRBV4-1 to TRBJ2-7; D may be TRBD2 (7 bases). The germline V gene encodes CDR1 MGHRA and CDR2 YSYEKL. V dropped 3 bases and J dropped 3 bases, with 12 bases sitting between them. There are 14 residues in the CDR3. The CDR3 bases are TGCGCCAGCAGCCAGCAAGGGGGGGTCTACGAGCAGTACTTC. This codes for CASSQQGGVYEQYF.

The rearrangement joins TRBV5-4 to TRBJ2-7; 8 bases align to TRBD2. The CDR3 has 15 residues. With 2 bases clipped from V and 6 bases from J, the junction kept 10 bases outside the gene matches. Germline V lookup: CDR1 SGHNT, CDR2 YYREEE (reference sequence). The CDR3 protein is CASSFMGLEFPEQYF. CDR3 DNA sequence: TGTGCCAGCAGCTTCATGGGACTAGAATTTCCCGAGCAGTACTTC. The variable domain in full, completed from reference TRBV5-4 and TRBJ2-7, reads ETGVTQSPTHLIKTRGQQVTLRCSSQSGHNTVSWYQQALGQGPQFIFQYYREEENGRGNFPPRFSGLQFPNYSSELNVNALELDDSALYLCASSFMGLEFPEQYFGPGTRLTVT.